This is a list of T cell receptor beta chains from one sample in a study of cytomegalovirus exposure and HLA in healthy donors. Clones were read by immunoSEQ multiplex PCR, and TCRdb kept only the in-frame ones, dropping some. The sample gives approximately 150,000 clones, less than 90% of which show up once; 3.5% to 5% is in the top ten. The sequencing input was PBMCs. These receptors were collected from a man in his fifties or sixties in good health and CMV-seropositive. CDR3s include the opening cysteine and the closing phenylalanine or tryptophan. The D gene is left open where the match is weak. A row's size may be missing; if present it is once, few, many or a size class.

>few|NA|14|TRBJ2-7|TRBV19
TGTGCCAGTAGTATAGCTGGCAGGGACTACGAGCAGTACTTC
CASSIAGRDYEQYF
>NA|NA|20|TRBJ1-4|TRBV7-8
TGTGCCAGCAGCAGCTTAAGTTTAGGTGGACAGCGATATTTGGCGGAAAAACTGTTTTTT
CASSSLSLGGQRYLAEKLFF
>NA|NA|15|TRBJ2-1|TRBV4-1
TGCGCCAGCAGCCAAGAAAGAGACTCGTACAATGAGCAGTTCTTC
CASSQERDSYNEQFF
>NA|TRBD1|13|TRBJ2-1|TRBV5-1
TGCGCCAGCAGCTACACAGGGGGCAATGAGCAGTTCTTC
CASSYTGGNEQFF
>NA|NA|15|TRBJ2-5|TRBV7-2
TGTGCCAGCAGCTTAGCCTCCGGTCCTCAAGAGACCCAGTACTTC
CASSLASGPQETQYF
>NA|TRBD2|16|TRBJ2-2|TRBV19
TGTGCCAGTAATTTAGGCCCCCTAGCGGAGACCGGGGAGCTGTTTTTT
CASNLGPLAETGELFF
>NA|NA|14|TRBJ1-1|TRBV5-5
TGTGCCAGCAGCTTGGCCGGACAGAACACTGAAGCTTTCTTT
CASSLAGQNTEAFF
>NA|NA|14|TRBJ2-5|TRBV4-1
TGCGCCAGCAGCCAGTGGGTAGGGGTAGAGACCCAGTACTTC
CASSQWVGVETQYF
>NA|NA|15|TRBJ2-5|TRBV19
TGTGCCAGTAGCCTCGGACAGGGAGGGCCAGAGACCCAGTACTTC
CASSLGQGGPETQYF
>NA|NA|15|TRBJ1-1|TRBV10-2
TGCGCCAGCAGTGAGGTCTTCGGTGGTTACACTGAAGCTTTCTTT
CASSEVFGGYTEAFF
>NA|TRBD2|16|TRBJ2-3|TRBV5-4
TGTGCCAGCAGGGCTGGCGGGAGAATGGGAACAGATACGCAGTATTTT
CASRAGGRMGTDTQYF
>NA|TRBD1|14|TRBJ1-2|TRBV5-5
TGTGCCAGCAGCCAACCGGACAGGATCTATGGCTACACCTTC
CASSQPDRIYGYTF
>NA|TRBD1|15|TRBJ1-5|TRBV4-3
TGCGCCAGCAGTCAAAAGTGGACAGGGGGCGATCCCCAGCATTTT
CASSQKWTGGDPQHF
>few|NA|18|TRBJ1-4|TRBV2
TGTGCCAGCAGTCCGACATACACAGGGTTCTCAACTAATGAAAAACTGTTTTTT
CASSPTYTGFSTNEKLFF
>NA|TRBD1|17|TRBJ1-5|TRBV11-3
TGTGCCAGCAGCTACCTATTACGACAGGGGATAGTTCAGCCCCAGCATTTT
CASSYLLRQGIVQPQHF
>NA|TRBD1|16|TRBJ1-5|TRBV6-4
TGTGCCAGCAGTGCTACAGGGGGCGATAGCAATCAGCCCCAGCATTTT
CASSATGGDSNQPQHF
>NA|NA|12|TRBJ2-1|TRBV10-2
TGCGCCAGCAGTGAGTCGAGCAATGAGCAGTTCTTC
CASSESSNEQFF
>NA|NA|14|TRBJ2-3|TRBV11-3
TGTGCCAGCTCCCCCAGGGCGCAAACAGATACGCAGTATTTT
CASSPRAQTDTQYF
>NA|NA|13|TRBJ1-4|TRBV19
TGTGCCAGTAGGAGCCTCAAGAATGAAAAACTGTTTTTT
CASRSLKNEKLFF
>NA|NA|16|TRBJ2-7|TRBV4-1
TGCGCCAGCAGCCCCTCCCTTGCGGGACCTCACTACGAGCAGTACTTC
CASSPSLAGPHYEQYF
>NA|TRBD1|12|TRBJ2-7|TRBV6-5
TGTGCCAGCAGCCGGACAGGAGACGAGCAGTACTTC
CASSRTGDEQYF
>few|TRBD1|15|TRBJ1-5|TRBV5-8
TGTGCCAGCAGCTTAGGGGGCGACAGCAATCAGCCCCAGCATTTT
CASSLGGDSNQPQHF
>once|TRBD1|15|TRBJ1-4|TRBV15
TGTGCCACCAGCAGAGTAGGGACAGGGCTTGAAAAACTGTTTTTT
CATSRVGTGLEKLFF
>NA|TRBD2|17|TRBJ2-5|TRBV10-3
TGTGCCATCAGTGAGTCGGGGACTAGCGGGGGAAGCTGGACCCAGTACTTC
CAISESGTSGGSWTQYF
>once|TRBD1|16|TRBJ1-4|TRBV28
TGTGCCAGCAGTTCCCGATCGACAGGGGGTAATGAAAAACTGTTTTTT
CASSSRSTGGNEKLFF
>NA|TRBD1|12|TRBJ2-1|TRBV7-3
TGTGCCAGCAGTTCGCAGGGGGCCAAGCAGTTCTTC
CASSSQGAKQFF
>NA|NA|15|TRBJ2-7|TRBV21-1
TGTGCCAGCAGCAAAGGGGGGGGGAGCTCCTACGAGCAGTACTTC
CASSKGGGSSYEQYF
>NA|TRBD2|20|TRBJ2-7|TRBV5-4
TGTGCCAGCAGCTACCGTCCCGGGACTAGCGGGAGAGTGTCGGATTACGAGCAGTACTTC
CASSYRPGTSGRVSDYEQYF
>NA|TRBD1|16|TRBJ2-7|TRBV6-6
TGTGCCAGCAGTTACCCCGGGGACAGGGGACCCTACGAGCAGTACTTC
CASSYPGDRGPYEQYF
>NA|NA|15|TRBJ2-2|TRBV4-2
TGTGCCAGCAGACCCTTGACAGGGAGGACCGGGGAGCTGTTTTTT
CASRPLTGRTGELFF
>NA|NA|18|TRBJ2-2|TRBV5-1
TGCGCCAGCAGCCTAGCATGGACAGCATTCTCGAACACCGGGGAGCTGTTTTTT
CASSLAWTAFSNTGELFF